This T cell receptor beta chain was sequenced during a study of blood T cells in healthy people across ages. Germline CDR1 and CDR2: SGHRS and YFSETQ. The CDR3 sequence is 20 residues long. Losses at the gene ends were 5 bases for V and 0 bases for J; bases not matched to a gene: 15. A second about 6 to 12 cycle PCR used barcoded and J-beta primers. MiXCR was run by TCRdb on the 5' RACE reads, yielding one entry per CDR3 protein. The sample has about 1.8 million distinct CDR3 sequences, about 49% seen once; the top ten hold over 2%. Sample: blood. The chain joins TRBV5-1 to TRBJ2-6, with TRBD1 matching over 9 bases. The clonotype originates from a middle-aged woman in good health. The CDR3 region has the DNA TGCGCCAGCAGAAATACCGGGACAGGGACCGGGAACTCTGGGGCCAACGTCCTGACTTTC. Its translation is CASRNTGTGTGNSGANVLTF.